This record concerns one T cell receptor (beta chain) sequence. The entry originates in a study of early T cells in non-severe SARS-CoV-2 infection. The CDR3 loop spans 15 amino acids. Germline values: CDR1 SGHVS, CDR2 FNYEAQ. Trimming took off 0 bases at V and 0 bases at J, with 8 bases between the two ends. The protocol attached unique molecular identifiers to individual cDNA molecules. Using its own MiXCR run on the 5' RACE reads, TCRdb lists one record per CDR3 protein. Seen here are 20,000 to 25,000 distinct CDR3 sequences, about 4.5% observed once, and the top ten hold about 15%. The genes are TRBV7-6 and TRBJ1-1; the D gene is possibly TRBD1 (5 bases). The receptor was isolated from an adult who was a healthcare worker with PCR-confirmed SARS-CoV-2 infection or an uninfected control (not recorded which). The sequenced material came from whole blood. The CDR3 sequence: CASSLAWGVNTEAFF. The DNA for the CDR3 is TGTGCCAGCAGCTTAGCGTGGGGGGTGAACACTGAAGCTTTCTTT.